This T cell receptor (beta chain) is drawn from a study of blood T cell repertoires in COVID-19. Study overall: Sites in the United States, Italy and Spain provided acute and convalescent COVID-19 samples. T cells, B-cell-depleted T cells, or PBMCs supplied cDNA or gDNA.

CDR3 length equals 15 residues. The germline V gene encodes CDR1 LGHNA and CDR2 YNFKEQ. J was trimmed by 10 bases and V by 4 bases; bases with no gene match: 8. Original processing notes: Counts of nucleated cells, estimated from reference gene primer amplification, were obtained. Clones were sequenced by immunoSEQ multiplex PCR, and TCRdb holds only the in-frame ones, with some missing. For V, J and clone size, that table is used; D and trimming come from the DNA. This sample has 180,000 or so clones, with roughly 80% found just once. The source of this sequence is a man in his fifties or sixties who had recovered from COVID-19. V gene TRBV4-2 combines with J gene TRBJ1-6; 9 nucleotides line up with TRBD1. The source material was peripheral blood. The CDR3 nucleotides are TGTGCCAGCAGCCGGGGACAGGGAGTTCGATCACCCCTCCACTTT. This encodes CASSRGQGVRSPLHF.